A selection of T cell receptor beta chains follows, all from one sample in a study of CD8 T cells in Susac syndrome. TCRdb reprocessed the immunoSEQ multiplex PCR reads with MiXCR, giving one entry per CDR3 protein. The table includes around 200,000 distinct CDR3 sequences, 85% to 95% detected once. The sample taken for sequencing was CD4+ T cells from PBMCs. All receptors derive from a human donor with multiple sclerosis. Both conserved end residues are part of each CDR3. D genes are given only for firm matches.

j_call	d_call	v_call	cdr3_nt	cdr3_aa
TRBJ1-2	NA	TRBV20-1	TGCAGTGCTACCCCGACAACACGGTGGGGCTACACCTTC	CSATPTTRWGYTF
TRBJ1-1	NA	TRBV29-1	TGCAGCGTTGACTGGGGTGCGAACACTGAAGCTTTCTTT	CSVDWGANTEAFF
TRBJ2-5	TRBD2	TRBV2	TGTGCCAGCAGTAGGCTAGCGGGGGCCCAGGGAGAGACCCAGTACTTC	CASSRLAGAQGETQYF
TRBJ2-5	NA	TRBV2	TGTGCCAGCAGCGTGACGAGACCAGGGACCCAGTACTTC	CASSVTRPGTQYF
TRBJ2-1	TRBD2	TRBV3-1	TGTGCGGCAGCGGGGGCCCCCTACAATGAGCAGTTCTTC	CAAAGAPYNEQFF
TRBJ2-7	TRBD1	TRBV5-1	TGCGCCAGCAGCTTGGGGGACAGTACGTACGAGCAGTACTTC	CASSLGDSTYEQYF
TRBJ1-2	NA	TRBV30	TGTGCCTGGAGTCAGTATATCTCCGGCTACACCTTC	CAWSQYISGYTF
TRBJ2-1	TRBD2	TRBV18	TGTGCCAGCGCGACTAGCGGACACAATGAGCAGTTCTTC	CASATSGHNEQFF
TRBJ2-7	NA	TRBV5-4	TGTGCCAGCAGCTTGCGCCGGGAGCAGTACTTC	CASSLRREQYF
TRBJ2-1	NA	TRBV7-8	TGTGCCAGCAGTTTAACGGACAGTTTCAATGAGCAGTTCTTC	CASSLTDSFNEQFF